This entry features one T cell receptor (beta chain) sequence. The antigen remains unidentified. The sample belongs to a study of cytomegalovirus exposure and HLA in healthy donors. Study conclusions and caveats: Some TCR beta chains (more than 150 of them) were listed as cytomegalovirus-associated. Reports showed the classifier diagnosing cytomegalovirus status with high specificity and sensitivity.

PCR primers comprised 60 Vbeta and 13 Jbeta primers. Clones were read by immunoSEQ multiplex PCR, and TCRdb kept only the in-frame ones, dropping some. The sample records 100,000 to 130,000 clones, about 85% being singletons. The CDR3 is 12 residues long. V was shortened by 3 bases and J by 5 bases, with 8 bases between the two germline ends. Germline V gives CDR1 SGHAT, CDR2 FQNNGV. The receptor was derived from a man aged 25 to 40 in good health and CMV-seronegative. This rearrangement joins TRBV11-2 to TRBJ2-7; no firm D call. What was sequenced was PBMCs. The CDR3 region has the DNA TGTGCCAGCAGCTTCGGCCGGGACGAGCAGTACTTC. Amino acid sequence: CASSFGRDEQYF.